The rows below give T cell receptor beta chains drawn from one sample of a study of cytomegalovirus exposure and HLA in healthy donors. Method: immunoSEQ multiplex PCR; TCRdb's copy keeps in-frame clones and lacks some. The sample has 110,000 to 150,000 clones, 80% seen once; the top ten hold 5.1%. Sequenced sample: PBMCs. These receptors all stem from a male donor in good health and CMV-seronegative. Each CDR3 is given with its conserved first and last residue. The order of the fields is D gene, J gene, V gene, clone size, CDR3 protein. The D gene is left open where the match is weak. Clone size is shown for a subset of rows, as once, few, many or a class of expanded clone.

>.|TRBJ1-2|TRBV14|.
CASSQDRVYGYTF
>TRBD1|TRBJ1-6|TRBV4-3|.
CASSSTGVSLHF
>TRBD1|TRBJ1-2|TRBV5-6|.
CASILQGGYGYTF
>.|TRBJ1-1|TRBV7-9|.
CASSPLRVNTEAFF
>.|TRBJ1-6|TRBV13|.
CASSLVRAPGSPLHF
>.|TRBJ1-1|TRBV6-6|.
CASSPGNTRAFF
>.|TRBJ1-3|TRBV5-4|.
CASSSGQPNSGNTIYF
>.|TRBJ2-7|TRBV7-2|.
CASSLDEAPMGLYEQYF
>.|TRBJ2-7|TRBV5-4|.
CASSLMTGTEQYF
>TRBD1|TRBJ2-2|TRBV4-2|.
CASSRDRDATGELFF
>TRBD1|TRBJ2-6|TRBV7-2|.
CASSRGGQGLTGANVLTF
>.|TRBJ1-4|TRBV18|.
CASSPTGSEKLFF
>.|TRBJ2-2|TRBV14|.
CASSQVGGVTGELFF
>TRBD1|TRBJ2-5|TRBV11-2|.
CASSRDSKETQYF
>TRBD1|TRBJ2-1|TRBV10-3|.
CATGTGSSYNEQFF
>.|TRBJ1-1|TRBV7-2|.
CASSLEGVRTEAFF
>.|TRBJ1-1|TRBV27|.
CASGTGSEAFF
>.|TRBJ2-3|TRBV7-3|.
CASSPGSRGDTQYF
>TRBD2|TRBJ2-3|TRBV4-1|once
CASSQSGGGPDTQYF
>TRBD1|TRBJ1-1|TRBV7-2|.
CASSSSNWDSMNTEAFF
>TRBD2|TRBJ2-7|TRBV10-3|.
CAISQTGGLSSYEQYF
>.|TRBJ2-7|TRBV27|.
CASSSGFEPYEQYF
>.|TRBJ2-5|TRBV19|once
CASSWGGRRAGQETQYF
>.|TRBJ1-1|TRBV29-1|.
CSASIRVDTEAFF
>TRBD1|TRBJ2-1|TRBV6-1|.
CASSGLGGSGEQFF
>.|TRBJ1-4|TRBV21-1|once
CASSKGTDWEKLFF
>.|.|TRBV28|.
CASSLSARQEADEQYF
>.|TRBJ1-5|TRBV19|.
CASSMGGGPQHF
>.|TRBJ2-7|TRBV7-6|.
CASSAIGDEQYF
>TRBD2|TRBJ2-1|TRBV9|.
CASSERGYNEQFF
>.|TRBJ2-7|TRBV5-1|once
CASREQPVTYEQYF
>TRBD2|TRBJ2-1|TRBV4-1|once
CASSQGMASGFPHNEQFF
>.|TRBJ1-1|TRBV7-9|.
CASSLQTRENTEAFF
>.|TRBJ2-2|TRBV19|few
CATSGQRPNTGELFF
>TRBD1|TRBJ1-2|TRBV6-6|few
CATPEGQGNGYTF
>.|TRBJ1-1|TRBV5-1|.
CASSPWTGNTEAFF
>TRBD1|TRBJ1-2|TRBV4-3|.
CASSQGQPFYGYTF
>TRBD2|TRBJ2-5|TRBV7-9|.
CASSPQLAVQETQYF
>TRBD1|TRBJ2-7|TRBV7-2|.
CASSLRWGTGSSYEQYF
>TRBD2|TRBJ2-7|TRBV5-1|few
CASSSLAGVGYEQYF
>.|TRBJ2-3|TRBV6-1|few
CASSGGAGDTQYF
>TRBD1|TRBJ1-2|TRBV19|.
CASRKILGDSYYGYTF
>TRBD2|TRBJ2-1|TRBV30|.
CAWSPWGGVSYNEQFF
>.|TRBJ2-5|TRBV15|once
CATSRDRPQAETQYF
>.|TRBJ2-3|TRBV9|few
CASSPRGAEDTQYF
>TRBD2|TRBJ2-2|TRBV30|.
CAWTRGVRTGELFF
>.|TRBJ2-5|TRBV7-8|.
CASSLGFTQETQYF
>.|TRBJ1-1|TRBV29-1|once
CSVYRDSLMNTEAFF
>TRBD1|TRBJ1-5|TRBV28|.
CASSSGTGVQPQHF
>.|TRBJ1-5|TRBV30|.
CAWDSGEGQPQHF
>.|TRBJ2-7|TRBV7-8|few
CASKLGPAYEQYF